Listed below are T cell receptor beta chains from one sample, sequenced in a study of cytomegalovirus exposure and HLA in healthy donors. Assay used: immunoSEQ multiplex PCR; TCRdb lists only in-frame clones, some missing. The table records tens of thousands of clones, 78% of them present only once. The sequenced sample was PBMCs. The source is a man younger than 30 in good health and CMV-seropositive. CDR3s include the opening cysteine and the closing phenylalanine or tryptophan. D genes are given only for firm matches. The listing skips clone size in some rows; elsewhere it reads once, few, many or a size class.

clone_size	v_call	j_call	d_call	cdr3_aa	cdr3_nt
NA	TRBV6-5	TRBJ1-1	NA	CASSYELGTEAFF	TGTGCCAGCAGTTACGAACTTGGCACTGAAGCTTTCTTT
NA	TRBV18	TRBJ1-5	TRBD1	CASSPWDSLGKPQHF	TGTGCCAGCTCACCTTGGGACAGCCTGGGTAAGCCCCAGCATTTT
NA	TRBV30	TRBJ1-3	TRBD1	CAWSVSLGFRGQGNTIYF	TGTGCCTGGAGTGTTTCGTTGGGCTTCAGGGGGCAGGGAAACACCATATATTTT
once	TRBV7-2	TRBJ1-6	NA	CASSLAAGSPLHF	TGTGCCAGCAGCTTAGCGGCCGGGTCTCCCCTCCACTTT
few	TRBV20-1	TRBJ2-3	TRBD1	CSARTGDTQYF	TGCAGTGCCAGGACAGGAGATACGCAGTATTTT
NA	TRBV30	TRBJ2-1	NA	CAWALGRTQFF	TGTGCCTGGGCCCTGGGGAGAACTCAGTTCTTC
few	TRBV29-1	TRBJ2-1	NA	CSARAYNEQFF	TGCAGCGCACGAGCCTACAATGAGCAGTTCTTC
NA	TRBV6-5	TRBJ1-5	NA	CASPQRSTGLQPQHF	TGTGCCAGCCCCCAAAGGAGTACAGGGTTGCAGCCCCAGCATTTT
NA	TRBV2	TRBJ2-7	TRBD1	CASRDSYEQYF	TGTGCCAGCCGGGACAGCTACGAGCAGTACTTC
NA	TRBV6-5	TRBJ2-7	TRBD1	CASSQPGQGYEQYF	TGTGCCAGCAGTCAACCGGGACAGGGCTACGAGCAGTACTTC
NA	TRBV5-4	TRBJ1-2	TRBD1	CASSLPGQGMGYTF	TGTGCCAGCAGCTTGCCGGGACAGGGGATGGGCTACACCTTC
NA	TRBV16	TRBJ1-1	NA	CASSQESTEAFF	TGTGCCAGCAGCCAAGAGTCCACTGAAGCTTTCTTT
few	TRBV10-3	TRBJ1-5	TRBD1	CAISESRGLDQPQHF	TGTGCCATCAGTGAGTCTAGGGGGCTCGATCAGCCCCAGCATTTT
NA	TRBV6-1	TRBJ2-6	NA	CASSEGVGTSGANVLTF	TGTGCCAGCAGTGAAGGTGTAGGGACTTCTGGGGCCAACGTCCTGACTTTC
few	TRBV5-6	TRBJ1-6	NA	CASSLAGDETLHF	TGTGCCAGCAGCTTGGCGGGGGATGAGACCCTCCACTTT
few	TRBV29-1	TRBJ1-2	NA	CSAYVFYYGYTF	TGCAGCGCCTACGTATTCTACTATGGCTACACCTTC
NA	TRBV29-1	TRBJ2-7	NA	CSAIGSAYEQYF	TGCAGCGCGATCGGGTCAGCCTACGAGCAGTACTTC
NA	TRBV29-1	TRBJ2-5	TRBD1	CSVAGQGQETQYF	TGCAGCGTTGCGGGACAGGGGCAAGAGACCCAGTACTTC
few	TRBV7-8	TRBJ1-4	TRBD1	CASSLAPGGVGEKLFF	TGTGCCAGCAGCTTAGCGCCAGGGGGCGTTGGTGAAAAACTGTTTTTT
NA	TRBV21-1	TRBJ1-6	NA	CASSKEQGSSYNSPLHF	TGTGCCAGCAGCAAAGAGCAGGGAAGCTCCTATAATTCACCCCTCCACTTT
NA	TRBV10-1	TRBJ1-1	NA	CASSDGGSTEAFF	TGCGCCAGCAGTGACGGAGGAAGCACTGAAGCTTTCTTT
once	TRBV28	TRBJ1-5	NA	CASSYPKSNQPQHF	TGTGCCAGCAGTTATCCCAAAAGCAATCAGCCCCAGCATTTT
few	TRBV28	TRBJ1-5	TRBD1	CASRPADRDNQPQHF	TGTGCCAGCAGACCCGCGGACAGGGACAATCAGCCCCAGCATTTT
NA	TRBV4-1	TRBJ2-5	TRBD2	CASSQDSGGVETQYF	TGCGCCAGCAGCCAAGATTCGGGAGGAGTGGAGACCCAGTACTTC
NA	TRBV5-4	TRBJ2-1	TRBD1	CASSRTGVNEQFF	TGTGCCAGCAGCCGGACAGGAGTCAATGAGCAGTTCTTC
NA	TRBV7-2	TRBJ1-1	NA	CASSLGTSNTEAFF	TGTGCCAGCAGCTTAGGGACAAGTAACACTGAAGCTTTCTTT
NA	TRBV6-5	TRBJ1-3	NA	CASSFHFGGSGNTIYF	TGTGCCAGCAGTTTCCACTTCGGGGGTTCTGGAAACACCATATATTTT
NA	TRBV25-1	TRBJ1-5	NA	CASSGTASNQPQHF	TGTGCCAGCAGTGGGACAGCAAGCAATCAGCCCCAGCATTTT
few	TRBV6-5	TRBJ2-1	NA	CASSSGGQYGEQFF	TGTGCCAGCAGTTCAGGAGGACAGTATGGCGAGCAGTTCTTC
once	TRBV18	TRBJ2-5	TRBD2	CASSPRLAGSLETQYF	TGTGCCAGCTCACCACGTCTAGCGGGAAGCTTGGAGACCCAGTACTTC
NA	TRBV30	TRBJ2-1	NA	CACPVGRGPYNEQFF	TGTGCCTGCCCCGTCGGCCGTGGGCCCTACAATGAGCAGTTCTTC
NA	TRBV29-1	TRBJ2-1	NA	CSVEEGQKQFF	TGCAGCGTTGAAGAGGGCCAGAAGCAGTTCTTC
NA	TRBV29-1	TRBJ1-1	NA	CSVVRLLNTEAFF	TGCAGTGTTGTAAGACTGCTAAACACTGAAGCTTTCTTT
NA	TRBV28	TRBJ1-4	TRBD1	CASSLEQGLNEKLFF	TGTGCCAGCAGTCTAGAACAGGGGTTGAATGAAAAACTGTTTTTT
once	TRBV11-2	TRBJ2-7	NA	CASSRTSGYEQYF	TGTGCCAGCAGCCGGACGTCGGGGTACGAGCAGTACTTC
NA	TRBV6-5	TRBJ2-7	TRBD2	CASIPSGGNEQYF	TGTGCCAGCATCCCCAGCGGGGGGAACGAGCAGTACTTC
NA	TRBV6-4	TRBJ2-3	NA	CASSDGAVTDTQYF	TGTGCCAGCAGTGACGGCGCGGTCACAGATACGCAGTATTTT
NA	TRBV11-2	TRBJ2-7	TRBD1	CASSPSGQATYEQYF	TGTGCCAGCAGCCCATCGGGACAGGCTACCTACGAGCAGTACTTC
NA	TRBV30	TRBJ2-3	NA	CAWSPSDTQYF	TGTGCCTGGAGTCCCTCAGATACGCAGTATTTT
NA	TRBV6-5	TRBJ2-7	NA	CASSEGGAGYEQYF	TGTGCCAGCAGCGAGGGGGGGGCGGGCTACGAGCAGTACTTC
NA	TRBV30	TRBJ1-6	NA	CAWSVGRVDSPLHF	TGTGCCTGGAGTGTAGGGAGGGTTGATTCACCCCTCCACTTT
NA	TRBV27	TRBJ2-7	TRBD1	CASSYKQGASEQYF	TGTGCCAGCAGTTACAAACAGGGGGCGAGCGAGCAGTACTTC
once	TRBV27	TRBJ2-7	TRBD1	CASRLGTGPSYEQYF	TGTGCCAGCCGGTTGGGGACAGGACCTTCCTACGAGCAGTACTTC
NA	TRBV28	TRBJ2-5	NA	CASSFGTQYF	TGTGCCAGCAGTTTTGGCACACAGTACTTC
NA	TRBV29-1	TRBJ2-1	TRBD2	CSVAYSGPSSYNEQFF	TGCAGCGTTGCCTATAGCGGGCCCAGCTCCTACAATGAGCAGTTCTTC
NA	TRBV5-1	TRBJ2-2	NA	CASSSDSGELFF	TGCGCCAGCAGCTCCGACTCCGGGGAGCTGTTTTTT
NA	TRBV30	TRBJ1-2	TRBD1	CAWSVPTGAGYGYTF	TGTGCCTGGAGTGTCCCTACAGGGGCGGGCTATGGCTACACCTTC
NA	TRBV10-2	TRBJ2-2	NA	CASSTPRDGELFF	TGCGCCAGCAGTACACCGAGGGACGGGGAGCTGTTTTTT
NA	TRBV7-9	TRBJ1-5	NA	CASSLDGATNQPQHF	TGTGCCAGCAGCTTAGACGGAGCTACCAATCAGCCCCAGCATTTT
NA	TRBV6-5	TRBJ1-1	TRBD1	CASSQGGREAFF	TGTGCCAGCAGCCAGGGGGGCAGGGAAGCTTTCTTT
few	TRBV19	TRBJ2-4	TRBD1	CATRQGQTYF	TGTGCCACAAGACAGGGACAAACCTACTTC
NA	TRBV30	TRBJ2-2	NA	CAWALRGLGNTGELFF	TGTGCCTGGGCTCTCCGGGGTCTAGGGAACACCGGGGAGCTGTTTTTT
NA	TRBV5-1	TRBJ1-2	NA	CASSLRVEGVDGYTF	TGCGCCAGCAGCTTGCGTGTAGAAGGGGTCGATGGCTACACCTTC
NA	TRBV18	TRBJ1-5	NA	CASSQGEGNQPQHF	TGTGCCAGCTCACAGGGAGAAGGCAATCAGCCCCAGCATTTT